The 28 T cell receptor beta chains listed next were all sequenced from one sample in a study of beta chain features in type 1 diabetes. Expressed TCRB transcripts were sequenced because the entire RNA isolate underwent reverse transcription. The data were produced by immunoSEQ multiplex PCR, yet TCRdb's version contains in-frame clones alone and is incomplete. The sample includes under 200,000 clones, less than 9.5% seen only once; the top ten take 2% to 3%. The specimen sequenced was central memory CD4+ T cells from blood. The receptors here all came from a young woman in good health.

The V call is TRBV7-6, the J call TRBJ2-7, with 12 bases identical to TRBD2. CDR3 length: 18 amino acids. Germline assignment: CDR1 SGHVS and CDR2 FNYEAQ. The V gene end was trimmed by 1 base and the J gene end by 4 bases; junction bases not matched to a gene: 11. In nucleotides, the CDR3 is TGTGCCAGCAGCTTAGGTTGGAGGACTAGCGGGGATAGGTACGAGCAGTACTTC. Its translation: CASSLGWRTSGDRYEQYF. Variable domain in full (rest from reference TRBV7-6 and TRBJ2-7): GAGVSQSPRYKVTKRGQDVALRCDPISGHVSLYWYRQALGQGPEFLTYFNYEAQQDKSGLPNDRFSAERPEGSISTLTIQRTEQRDSAMYRCASSLGWRTSGDRYEQYFGPGTRLTVT.

J is TRBJ2-5 and V is TRBV18; D is uncertain. Germline lookup yields CDR1 KGHSH and CDR2 LQKENI. CDR3 length: 14 residues. V was pared by 3 bases and J by 4 bases, with 12 bases between. The CDR3 loop is CASSPDFGRETQYF. The CDR3 nucleotides are TGTGCCAGCTCACCCGACTTTGGCCGAGAGACCCAGTACTTC.

The rearrangement joins TRBV20-1 to TRBJ1-1; D is ambiguous. Trimming left V 3 bases short and J 8 bases short, with 10 bases between. Looked up from germline, CDR1 is DFQATT and CDR2 is SNEGSKA (reference sequence). The CDR3 is 11 residues long. DNA for the CDR3: TGCAGTGCTAGGAATCCAGCGGAAGCTTTCTTT. Translating gives CSARNPAEAFF.

In this sample, this clone turned up a few times. V is TRBV30 and J is TRBJ1-5; possibly TRBD1 for D (5 bases). Trimming took 1 base from V and 4 from J, leaving 17 bases between them. CDR3 length equals 16 residues. Germline CDR1 GTSNPN, CDR2 SVGIG (reference sequence). In DNA, the CDR3 is TGTGCCTGGAGTGCGGGGACTTCCTTATGGAATCAGCCCCAGCATTTT. Its translation is CAWSAGTSLWNQPQHF. Full variable domain (outside the CDR3, taken from reference TRBV30 and TRBJ1-5): SQTIHQWPATLVQPVGSPLSLECTVEGTSNPNLYWYRQAAGRGLQLLFYSVGIGQISSEVPQNLSASRPQDRQFILSSKKLLLSDSGFYLCAWSAGTSLWNQPQHFGDGTRLSIL.

This rearrangement joins TRBV7-9 to TRBJ1-5; D ambiguous. The CDR3 has 13 amino acids. Trimming stripped 3 bases from V and 6 bases from J, with 9 bases between. Germline assignment: CDR1 SEHNR and CDR2 FQNEAQ (reference sequence). The CDR3 loop is CASSLKGAQPQHF. CDR3 sequence (DNA): TGTGCCAGCAGCTTGAAAGGAGCTCAGCCCCAGCATTTT.

In its sample, this clone was seen a few times. The CDR3 region is CASSLSGGYEQFF. The CDR3 region has the DNA TGTGCCAGCAGCTTGTCCGGGGGTTATGAGCAGTTCTTC. This chain links TRBV7-8 with TRBJ2-1; tentative D call: TRBD2 (6 bases). Trimming shortened V by 3 bases and J by 8 bases, and 11 bases separated the two germline ends. Per the germline V gene, CDR1 is SGHVS and CDR2 is FQNEAQ. The CDR3 covers 13 residues.

This clone has only a few counts. The V call is TRBV4-1, the J call TRBJ2-2, with 8 bases identical to TRBD2. Germline CDR1 MGHRA, CDR2 YSYEKL. CDR3 size: 15 residues. After removal of 4 bases from V and 6 bases from J, the junction contained 7 bases not matched to a gene. CDR3 in amino acids: CASSRAGGEAGELFF. The CDR3, as DNA: TGCGCCAGCAGCCGGGCGGGGGGAGAGGCCGGGGAGCTGTTTTTT.

The chain links TRBV7-9 to TRBJ2-5, with 10 bases aligning to TRBD1. The germline CDR1 and CDR2 sequences are SEHNR and FQNEAQ (reference sequence). This CDR3 region has 14 residues. V was pared by 8 bases and J by 5 bases, with 8 bases of the junction left unmatched. CDR3 nucleotides: TGTGCCAGCCCCCCGACAGGGGGCGTCGAGACCCAGTACTTC. Protein sequence: CASPPTGGVETQYF.

This clone was detected ten times or more. The CDR3 is CASSLDRLSTDTQYF. As DNA, the CDR3 is TGCGCCAGCAGCTTGGACAGGCTTAGCACAGATACGCAGTATTTT. The V and J genes are TRBV5-1 and TRBJ2-3, with TRBD1 as a possible D gene (5 bases). V lost 0 bases and J 0 bases, leaving 8 bases between the germline ends. The germline CDR1 and CDR2 sequences are SGHRS and YFSETQ. This CDR3 comprises 15 residues.

V gene TRBV5-6 combines with J gene TRBJ2-7, with 8 bases lining up with TRBD1. Germline CDR1 SGHDT, CDR2 YYEEEE. CDR3 length: 13 amino acids. V was pared by 0 bases and J by 6 bases, with 2 bases of the junction left unmatched. The CDR3 spells CASSLADRGEQYF. CDR3 sequence (DNA): TGTGCCAGCAGCTTGGCCGACAGGGGCGAGCAGTACTTC.

This clone was counted a few times. The chain couples TRBV4-3 to TRBJ2-3; a weak D match, TRBD2 (7 bases). Germline V gene data show CDR1 as LGHNA and CDR2 as YSLEER. V gave up 1 base and J gave up 5 bases, with 13 bases separating them. The CDR3 runs 15 residues. The CDR3 region is CASSQGWGGLDTQYF. The CDR3 coding sequence is TGCGCCAGCAGCCAAGGGTGGGGGGGCCTAGATACGCAGTATTTT.

The chain links TRBV5-6 to TRBJ1-2, with 8 bases fitting TRBD1. The germline V gene encodes CDR1 SGHDT and CDR2 YYEEEE. There are 13 residues in the CDR3. The ends lost 4 bases at V and 4 bases at J; junction bases unmatched: 3. The CDR3 sequence is CASSPGGGYGYTF. In nucleotides, the CDR3 is TGTGCCAGCAGCCCAGGGGGCGGCTATGGCTACACCTTC.

This clone showed up just a few times. This chain links TRBV5-5 with TRBJ2-5; possibly TRBD2 for D (6 bases). The ends were cut back, 6 bases at V and 9 bases at J, with 18 bases in the middle. Germline CDR1 is SGHKS and CDR2 is YYEKEE (reference sequence). CDR3 size: 13 residues. The CDR3 DNA follows: TGTGCCAGCACCTTAGGAGCGGAGGGGCCCCAGTACTTC. Protein product: CASTLGAEGPQYF.

In its sample, this clone was seen a few times. The chain has TRBV2 and TRBJ2-2; TRBD2 aligns across 13 bases. Germline CDR1 and CDR2: SNHLY and FYNNEI. This CDR3 has 15 amino acids. J was trimmed by 5 bases and V by 7 bases; bases with no gene match: 4. CDR3 nucleotide sequence: TGTGCCAGCACTCGACTAGCGGGAGGAACCGGGGAGCTGTTTTTT. Protein: CASTRLAGGTGELFF. The full variable domain, in which reference TRBV2 and TRBJ2-2 provide the parts outside the CDR3, is EPEVTQTPSHQVTQMGQEVILRCVPISNHLYFYWYRQILGQKVEFLVSFYNNEISEKSEIFDDQFSVERPDGSNFTLKIRSTKLEDSAMYFCASTRLAGGTGELFFGEGSRLTVL.

A few counts support this clone. The chain links TRBV7-2 to TRBJ2-1; 14 bases match TRBD2. J gave up 5 bases and V 5 bases, and 14 bases lay outside the gene matches. This CDR3 is built from 19 residues. Germline V gene data show CDR1 as SGHTA and CDR2 as FQGNSA. CDR3 sequence: CASSRFLTSGGALHNEQFF. Here the CDR3 DNA reads TGTGCCAGCAGCCGGTTCCTGACTAGCGGGGGGGCCTTACACAATGAGCAGTTCTTC.

Here the CDR3 DNA reads TGTGCCAGCAGCGTAGAGGGGGCAGGGGGTGAGAAGACCCAGTACTTC. This sequence encodes CASSVEGAGGEKTQYF. J is TRBJ2-5 and V is TRBV9, with 7 positions matching TRBD1. With 0 bases clipped from V and 6 bases from J, the junction kept 11 bases outside the gene matches. The CDR3 contains 16 residues. From germline, CDR1 is SGDLS and CDR2 YYNGEE.

This clone was seen only a few times. A single base separates this from a much larger clone, so it may be a read error. Distinct nucleotide sequences in the sample also encode this CDR3. CDR3 residues: CASSLTSNQPQHF. CDR3 coding DNA: TGTGCCAGCAGCTTGACAAGCAATCAGCCCCAGCATTTT. The rearrangement joins TRBV7-2 to TRBJ1-5; no definite D call. V shed 3 bases and J shed 1 base, with 4 bases lying between them. Per germline, CDR1 SGHTA and CDR2 FQGNSA. The CDR3 consists of 13 residues.

There are a few counts of this clone. The chain joins TRBV6-6 to TRBJ2-3; tentative D call: TRBD2 (5 bases). This CDR3 is built from 15 residues. The germline V and J ends were trimmed by 5 bases and 2 bases, with 14 bases remaining between them. Germline V gives CDR1 MNHNY, CDR2 SVGAGI (reference sequence). As DNA, the CDR3 is TGTGCCAGCAGTAACCTAGCTGGCAACACAGATACGCAGTATTTT. As protein: CASSNLAGNTDTQYF.

This clone has just a few counts. This chain connects TRBV5-1 to TRBJ2-1, with 7 bases aligning to TRBD2. J was trimmed by 5 bases and V by 0 bases; bases with no gene match: 8. The germline gives CDR1 SGHRS, CDR2 YFSETQ. CDR3 length: 16 amino acids. CDR3 loop: CASSLEFASGDNEQFF. DNA of the CDR3: TGCGCCAGCAGCTTGGAGTTTGCGAGCGGGGACAATGAGCAGTTCTTC. The complete variable domain, with remaining parts taken from reference TRBV5-1 and TRBJ2-1, reads KAGVTQTPRYLIKTRGQQVTLSCSPISGHRSVSWYQQTPGQGLQFLFEYFSETQRNKGNFPGRFSGRQFSNSRSEMNVSTLELGDSALYLCASSLEFASGDNEQFFGPGTRLTVL.

The J gene is TRBJ2-1, the V gene TRBV2, with 11 nucleotides matching TRBD2. The germline CDR1 and CDR2 sequences are SNHLY and FYNNEI. This CDR3 is 14 amino acids long. Trimming took 8 bases from V and 7 from J; bases not matched to a gene: 7. The CDR3 nucleotides read TGTGCCAGCGTGACTAGCGGGACGGTGAATGAGCAGTTCTTC. This sequence encodes CASVTSGTVNEQFF. The complete variable domain, with remaining parts taken from reference TRBV2 and TRBJ2-1, reads EPEVTQTPSHQVTQMGQEVILRCVPISNHLYFYWYRQILGQKVEFLVSFYNNEISEKSEIFDDQFSVERPDGSNFTLKIRSTKLEDSAMYFCASVTSGTVNEQFFGPGTRLTVL.

This clone has only a few counts. This chain uses TRBV5-4 with TRBJ1-2; D might be TRBD1 (5 bases). The CDR3 runs to 17 residues. Trimming took 0 bases from V and 4 from J, leaving 19 bases between them. The germline gives CDR1 SGHNT, CDR2 YYREEE (reference sequence). The CDR3 nucleotides read TGTGCCAGCAGCTTGGGGTCAGTCAGGGCGTCCGGCTATGGCTACACCTTC. Its translation: CASSLGSVRASGYGYTF. The whole variable domain, filled in from reference TRBV5-4 and TRBJ1-2, reads ETGVTQSPTHLIKTRGQQVTLRCSSQSGHNTVSWYQQALGQGPQFIFQYYREEENGRGNFPPRFSGLQFPNYSSELNVNALELDDSALYLCASSLGSVRASGYGYTFGSGTRLTVV.

This clone has just a few counts. The rearrangement joins TRBV10-3 to TRBJ2-5, with 8 bases aligning to TRBD1. This CDR3 has 15 amino acids. V was pared by 4 bases and J by 2 bases, with 6 bases of the junction left unmatched. Germline V CDR1 and CDR2: ENHRY, SYGVKD. The CDR3 sequence is CAISVRGTGQETQYF. CDR3 nucleotide sequence: TGTGCCATCAGTGTCAGGGGGACAGGTCAAGAGACCCAGTACTTC.

A few counts support this clone. The chain combines TRBV13 with TRBJ2-5; 11 bases are shared with TRBD2. V gave up 2 bases and J gave up 3 bases; unmatched junction bases: 8. This CDR3 is built from 17 residues. In germline, CDR1 is PRHDT, CDR2 FYEKMQ (reference sequence). Written as DNA, the CDR3 is TGTGCCAGCAGCTTAACGGCTAGCGGGAGGCCTGAAGAGACCCAGTACTTC. Translated, it gives CASSLTASGRPEETQYF.

The sample holds a few counts of this clone. The CDR3 spells CASSLALQGWETQYF. CDR3 coding DNA: TGTGCCAGCAGCTTAGCGCTCCAGGGTTGGGAGACCCAGTACTTC. The chain combines TRBV7-2 with TRBJ2-5; D might be TRBD1 (5 bases). Germline values: CDR1 SGHTA, CDR2 FQGNSA. V lost 0 bases to trimming and J lost 5 bases, with 13 bases between them. The CDR3 contains 15 residues.

The chain couples TRBV5-1 to TRBJ2-1; 10 bases align to TRBD2. CDR1 and CDR2 (germline): SGHRS, YFSETQ. V was pared by 0 bases and J by 6 bases, with 3 bases of the junction left unmatched. The CDR3 extends over 15 amino acids. The CDR3 region is CASSLVLAGTNEQFF. The CDR3 DNA follows: TGCGCCAGCAGCTTGGTACTAGCGGGAACCAATGAGCAGTTCTTC.

This chain uses TRBV30 with TRBJ2-3; the match to TRBD2 covers 9 bases. The V gene end was trimmed by 3 bases and the J gene end by 4 bases; junction bases not matched to a gene: 14. The CDR3 is 17 amino acids. Germline CDR1 reads GTSNPN; CDR2 reads SVGIG (reference sequence). The CDR3 sequence: CAWRLRGGRPTADTQYF. The CDR3 DNA reads as TGTGCCTGGAGGCTGCGGGGGGGCCGGCCCACTGCAGATACGCAGTATTTT.

This clone was found a few times. This chain's CDR3 is CASGGQSTNEKLFF. DNA of the CDR3: TGTGCCAGCGGCGGACAGTCAACTAATGAAAAACTGTTTTTT. V and J are TRBV10-3 and TRBJ1-4, with D perhaps matching TRBD1 (6 bases). Trimming stripped 10 bases from V and 0 bases from J, with 12 bases between. The CDR3 is made up of 14 amino acids. Looked up from germline, CDR1 is ENHRY and CDR2 is SYGVKD.

This clone was recorded a few times. The rearrangement joins TRBV4-2 to TRBJ1-6, with D hard to call. This CDR3 has 16 amino acids. Trimming cost V 4 bases and J 7 bases, with 17 bases left between them. Germline lookup yields CDR1 LGHNA and CDR2 YNFKEQ. The CDR3 region has the DNA TGTGCCAGCAGCCCCCATGGTAGCGAAACGAATTCACCCCTCCACTTT. Translating it yields CASSPHGSETNSPLHF.